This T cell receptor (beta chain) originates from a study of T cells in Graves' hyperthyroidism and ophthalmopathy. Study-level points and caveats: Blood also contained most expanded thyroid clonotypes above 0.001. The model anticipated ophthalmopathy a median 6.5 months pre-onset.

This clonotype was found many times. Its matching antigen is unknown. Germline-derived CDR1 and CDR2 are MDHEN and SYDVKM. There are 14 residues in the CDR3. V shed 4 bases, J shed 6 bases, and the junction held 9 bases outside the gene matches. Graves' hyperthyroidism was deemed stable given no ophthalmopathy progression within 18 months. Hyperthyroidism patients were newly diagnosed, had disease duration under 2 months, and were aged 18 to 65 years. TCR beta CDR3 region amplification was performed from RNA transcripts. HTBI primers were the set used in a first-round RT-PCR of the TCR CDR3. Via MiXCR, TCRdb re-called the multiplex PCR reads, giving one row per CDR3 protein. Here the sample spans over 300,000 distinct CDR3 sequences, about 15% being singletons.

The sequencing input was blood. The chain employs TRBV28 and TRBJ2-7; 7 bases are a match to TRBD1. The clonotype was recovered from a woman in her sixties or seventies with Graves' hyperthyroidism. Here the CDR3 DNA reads TGTGCCAGCAGTTCGGGACAGAGGTCACGCGAGCAGTACTTC. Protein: CASSSGQRSREQYF.